The subject of this entry is one TCR beta chain. No cognate antigen has been identified for it. Within one base of it there is no much larger clone, and no base qualities were kept. CDR1 and CDR2, looked up from the germline V gene (reference sequence), are SEHNR and FQNEAQ. The germline ends are 21 bases apart after V is trimmed by 4 bases and J by 11 bases. The CDR3 goes from the cysteine to the phenylalanine over 16 residues. Of the read, only the CDR3 DNA is kept; its 48 bases are in frame from base 1. This record comes from a study of glioma-infiltrating T cells (dated by TCRdb to 2016 to 2018). Context from the whole study: TCR alpha- and beta-chain repertoires were sequenced from glioma tissue, non-neoplastic brain tissue and matched peripheral blood mononuclear cells. To measure how far tissue and blood T-cell populations diverged, each tissue-infiltrating repertoire was compared against the peripheral blood repertoire of the same patient. The paired cohort was made up of three low-grade glioma patients, several primary glioblastoma patients and three non-glioma patients who contributed non-neoplastic brain tissue.

TCR alpha and beta CDR3 regions were amplified with the iRepertoire nested amplicon-rescue multiplex PCR (arm-PCR) platform from RNA. The input for one-step reverse transcription and amplification was 100-400 ng of tissue mRNA or PBMC total RNA. Following bead purification, Illumina adapters were added by a secondary multiplex PCR, and the libraries were gel-purified between 200 and 400 bp. Demultiplexing relied on internal 6-nucleotide barcodes carried by the libraries. Libraries were sequenced on an Illumina MiSeq with 2x220 or 2x250 nucleotide paired-end reads. Under the source paper's analysis protocol: Paired reads were merged using FLASH 1.2.11 and were aligned to the GRCh37 human genome using BWA-MEM, after which TRA and TRB reads were extracted. An IMGT-derived reference of cassette sequences and CDR3 motifs, with pseudogenes included, was used for V and J assignment. Three-frame translation of reads was performed, and productive CDR3s were defined as those with a C...FGXG motif and no stop codons. A clonotype was defined as a unique combination of a V-J cassette pair and a CDR3 amino acid sequence. Hamming distance filtering was applied to reads, with thresholds set by the sequence error rate of each sample in mapped regions. The raw public data were reprocessed by TCRdb itself: fastp quality trimming at Q25, MiXCR clonotype calling, in-frame beta chains only. Here each entry gathers all rows of one CDR3 protein and keeps the most common genes and DNA. TCRdb's processing, not the authors' own work, is the source of the V and J calls. This sample lists about 130,000 distinct CDR3 sequences; more than 20% were detected once. The top ten clones comprise 27% of the sample.

What the study reported, not specific to this receptor: VJ-independent divergence between tissue and blood was below expectation in non-neoplastic patients but above expectation in all gliomas, especially low-grade gliomas. Very few CDR3 sequences were found to be shared between tissue and blood, and this scarcity was attributed to high CDR3 diversity and limited sampling. Small numbers underpinned the group comparisons: 8 or 9 glioblastoma patients, three low-grade glioma patients and three non-neoplastic patients.

This chain joins TRBV7-9 to TRBJ1-6, with the D gene not clear enough to name. The clonotype originates from a human donor with low-grade glioma or glioblastoma, undergoing nonglioma brain surgery, or in good health (not recorded which). The sequenced sample was glioma tissue, nonneoplastic brain tissue, or PBMCs (not recorded which). The DNA sequence is given as TGTGCCAGCAGCTCTACAACGGGCTCCGTCTTGACACCCCTCCACTTT. The translation is CASSSTTGSVLTPLHF.